The 12 T cell receptor beta chains below come from one sample, sequenced in a study of naive and memory T cell subsets. Treatment defined: skin biopsy from PPD injection site in Mantoux-positive individual. A UMI-containing oligonucleotide was joined by 3' ligation to the TCR cDNA template. Amplification of ligated cDNA took four PCR rounds with SP2 and nested alpha and beta constant primers. Each CDR3 protein gets one entry after TCRdb re-called the UMI-ligation and nested PCR reads with MiXCR. The sample holds some 40,000 distinct CDR3 sequences, 11% seen once. Sequenced here: skin, sampled from a tuberculin skin test site. The receptors stem from an adult in good health.

Details on this clonotype: One junction end does not reproduce the germline sequence, and a read error may be involved. The gene calls are TRBV6-6 and TRBJ1-4; 7 bases are a match to TRBD1. CDR3 size: 15 residues. The germline V gene encodes CDR1 MNHNY and CDR2 SVGAGI (reference sequence). CDR3 sequence: CASNYETGVGEKLFF. DNA for the CDR3: TGTGCCAGCAATTACGAAACAGGGGTGGGGGAAAAACTGTTTTTT.

In regard to this clonotype: A read error may be the cause here, since a much bigger clone is one base away. The chain employs TRBV6-4 and TRBJ2-2; 12 bases map to TRBD2. CDR3 length: 16 residues. CDR1 is MRHNA, CDR2 SNTAGT, per germline. CDR3 residues: CVSSEMTSGGTGELFF. DNA of the CDR3: TGTGTCAGCAGCGAAATGACTAGCGGGGGAACCGGGGAGCTGTTTTTT.

The sample holds many counts of this clonotype. The chain uses TRBV6-1 and TRBJ2-6; 7 nucleotides line up with TRBD1. The germline gives CDR1 MNHNS, CDR2 SASEGT. Losses at the gene ends were 6 bases for V and 1 base for J; bases not matched to a gene: 3. There are 15 residues in the CDR3. CDR3 sequence reads: CASRPQGSGANVLTF. DNA of the CDR3: TGTGCCAGCAGGCCACAGGGGTCTGGGGCCAACGTCCTGACTTTC.

This clonotype is medium-sized in the sample. The chain couples TRBV10-2 to TRBJ1-5; D is ambiguous. This CDR3 has 13 amino acids. Trimming took 3 bases from V and 4 from J, leaving 7 bases between them. Germline V gene lookup returns CDR1 WSHSY and CDR2 SAAADI. As DNA, the CDR3 is TGCGCCAGCAGTGAATGGGGAAATCAGCCCCAGCATTTT. The encoded protein is CASSEWGNQPQHF.

At least ten counts were recorded for this clonotype. The V call is TRBV28, the J call TRBJ1-5, with D possibly matching TRBD1 (5 bases). V was shortened by 7 bases and J by 7 bases, with 20 bases between the two germline ends. From germline, CDR1 is MDHEN and CDR2 SYDVKM. The CDR3 contains 15 residues. The CDR3 nucleotides are TGTGCCAGCAAGCTTGGGGGAGGTGTTGAACAGCCCCAGCATTTT. This sequence encodes CASKLGGGVEQPQHF.

This clonotype was counted ten times or more. J is TRBJ2-5 and V is TRBV20-1; TRBD2 matches at 12 bases. The CDR3 runs to 17 residues. V lost 3 bases, J lost 4 bases, and 12 bases stayed unmatched. Germline V gene lookup returns CDR1 DFQATT and CDR2 SNEGSKA (reference sequence). DNA of the CDR3: TGCAGTGCTAGGTCCCTAGCGGGAGGGGTGGGTCGAGAGACCCAGTACTTC. Residues: CSARSLAGGVGRETQYF.

This clonotype is medium-sized in the sample. The chain joins TRBV12-5 to TRBJ2-3, with TRBD2 identical over 13 bases. Unmatched junction bases numbered 17, after V lost 7 bases and J lost 4 bases. Germline V gene data show CDR1 as LGHNT and CDR2 as FRNRAP. This CDR3 is 19 amino acids long. The CDR3 region has the DNA TGTGCTAGTGCCACGCCCCGACTAGCGGGGGGCCTCAACCCAGATACGCAGTATTTT. Residues: CASATPRLAGGLNPDTQYF.

This clonotype was found many times. V usage is TRBV20-1 and J usage is TRBJ2-7; D perhaps matches TRBD2 (7 bases). This CDR3 comprises 12 residues. Trimming shortened V by 1 base and J by 6 bases, and 10 bases separated the two germline ends. Germline V gives CDR1 DFQATT, CDR2 SNEGSKA (reference sequence). This chain's CDR3 is CSARVGGREQYF. The CDR3 DNA follows: TGCAGTGCTAGAGTGGGGGGGCGCGAGCAGTACTTC.

The chain has TRBV6-2 or TRBV6-3 and TRBJ2-4; D unclear. This CDR3 is built from 15 residues. Deletions cut 0 bases from V and 6 bases from J, with 12 bases between. CDR1 and CDR2 from the germline V gene are MNHEY and SVGEGT. CDR3 sequence (DNA): TGTGCCAGCAGTTACTCGAGTGCCAGAATAAACATTCAGTACTTC. It encodes CASSYSSARINIQYF.

The chain couples TRBV28 to TRBJ1-6; 8 nucleotides match TRBD1. V was pared by 5 bases and J by 9 bases, with 15 bases of the junction left unmatched. The CDR3 runs 17 residues. Per germline, CDR1 MDHEN and CDR2 SYDVKM. The CDR3 spells CASSPGQGTMRISPLHF. DNA of the CDR3: TGTGCCAGCAGTCCTGGACAGGGTACAATGCGAATTTCACCCCTCCACTTT.

In the case of this clonotype: A much larger clone lies one base from this, so it may be a read error. The chain has TRBV20-1 and TRBJ2-7, with a weak D call TRBD2 (6 bases). The germline CDR1 and CDR2 sequences are DFQATT and SNEGSKA (reference sequence). Trimming pared 6 bases from V and 6 bases from J, leaving 24 bases between. The CDR3 length is 15 residues. CDR3 sequence (DNA): TGCAGTGCCCGATCCCCGGGACTGGCTTCGGGCGAGCAGTACTTC. It specifies CSARSPGLASGEQYF.

This clonotype was seen many times. The genes are TRBV29-1 and TRBJ2-1; 7 positions agree with TRBD1. Trimming removed 5 bases from V and 1 base from J; junction bases left unmatched: 8. Looked up from germline, CDR1 is SQVTM and CDR2 is ANQGSEA. The length of the CDR3 is 15 residues. CDR3: CSVLHRGISYNEQFF. The CDR3 DNA reads as TGCAGCGTTTTACACAGGGGTATTTCCTACAATGAGCAGTTCTTC.